Each of the 13 T cell receptor beta chains below was sequenced from the same sample in a study of blood T cell repertoires in COVID-19. Assay: immunoSEQ multiplex PCR; the TCRdb copy retains only in-frame clones and omits some. The sample includes around 200,000 clones, roughly 90% of them seen just once. The sequencing sample was made of peripheral blood. The origin of the receptors is a woman between 55 and 75 years old with COVID-19, enrolled during active disease.

The rearrangement links TRBV28 to TRBJ2-3; 7 positions match TRBD1. CDR3 length equals 14 residues. V trimming: 8 bases; J trimming: 4 bases; junction bases outside the gene matches: 9. Germline V gene lookup returns CDR1 MDHEN and CDR2 SYDVKM. CDR3 nucleotides: TGTGCCAGCTCCCCTCGACAGGGCCCAGATACGCAGTATTTT. Translating gives CASSPRQGPDTQYF. The variable domain in full, completed from reference TRBV28 and TRBJ2-3, reads DVKVTQSSRYLVKRTGEKVFLECVQDMDHENMFWYRQDPGLGLRLIYFSYDVKMKEKGDIPEGYSVSREKKERFSLILESASTNQTSMYLCASSPRQGPDTQYFGPGTRLTVL.

The gene calls are TRBV27 and TRBJ1-2; D is perhaps TRBD1 (6 bases). Trimming took 3 bases from V and 6 from J, leaving 14 bases between them. The CDR3 sequence is 14 residues long. Germline V gene sequence: CDR1 MNHEY, CDR2 SMNVEV (reference sequence). The CDR3 loop is CASSFSPRTDGYTF. The CDR3 DNA sequence: TGTGCCAGCAGTTTCTCTCCCCGGACAGATGGCTACACCTTC.

The chain recombines TRBV19 with TRBJ2-2; TRBD2 aligns across 10 bases. Germline V gives CDR1 LNHDA, CDR2 SQIVND (reference sequence). This CDR3 comprises 15 residues. V gave up 3 bases and J gave up 6 bases; unmatched junction bases: 4. The DNA of the CDR3 is TGTGCCAGTAGTATTCTAGCGGGAGCGGCCGGGGAGCTGTTTTTT. This codes for CASSILAGAAGELFF. The whole variable domain, remainder taken from reference TRBV19 and TRBJ2-2, is DGGITQSPKYLFRKEGQNVTLSCEQNLNHDAMYWYRQDPGQGLRLIYYSQIVNDFQKGDIAEGYSVSREKKESFPLTVTSAQKNPTAFYLCASSILAGAAGELFFGEGSRLTVL.

Turning to this clone: Other DNA variants within this sample encode the same CDR3. The J gene is TRBJ2-7, the V gene TRBV4-3; 11 positions match TRBD1. V shed 0 bases and J 6 bases; nucleotides not matched to a gene: 4. Germline CDR1 is LGHNA and CDR2 is YSLEER. This CDR3 comprises 15 residues. The CDR3 DNA sequence: TGCGCCAGCAGCCAAGATCGGGGGACAGGGGGCGAGCAGTACTTC. As protein: CASSQDRGTGGEQYF.

The V gene is TRBV21-1, the J gene TRBJ2-2; the D call TRBD2 from the table was never checked on the DNA. TRBV21-1 represents a pseudogene. CDR3 length equals 12 residues. The CDR3 DNA is TGTGCCAGCCTGAGCTACACCGGGGAGCTGTTTTTT. Protein sequence: CASLSYTGELFF.

This clone turned up a few times. V and J are TRBV7-2 and TRBJ1-6; TRBD1 might be the D (6 bases). V was cut by 0 bases and J by 5 bases, with 14 bases left in between. From germline, CDR1 is SGHTA and CDR2 FQGNSA. The CDR3 covers 17 residues. Written as DNA, the CDR3 is TGTGCCAGCAGCTTAGCCTCGAGGGGGAGTAATAATTCACCCCTCCACTTT. It codes for CASSLASRGSNNSPLHF.

This rearrangement joins TRBV5-3 to TRBJ1-5; 8 bases match TRBD1. TRBV5-3 is an ORF, and what it does is uncertain. This CDR3 region has 17 residues. V was pared by 1 base and J by 6 bases, with 12 bases of the junction left unmatched. CDR3 amino acids: CARSLTGRGLCFQPQHF. The CDR3, as DNA: TGTGCCAGAAGCTTGACGGGCAGGGGGCTTTGTTTTCAGCCCCAGCATTTT.

V is TRBV11-2 and J is TRBJ2-1, with 8 bases matching TRBD2. The V segment lost 4 bases and the J segment 6 bases; nucleotides outside the gene matches: 8. The CDR3 runs to 15 residues. CDR1 and CDR2 (germline): SGHAT, FQNNGV. The CDR3 region has the DNA TGTGCCAGCAGCTCGGGACTAGGCTCCACCAATGAGCAGTTCTTC. Translation gives CASSSGLGSTNEQFF.

V is TRBV29-1 and J is TRBJ2-1, with no clear D. Germline loops: CDR1 SQVTM, CDR2 ANQGSEA. The CDR3 sequence is 14 residues long. Trimming shortened V by 2 bases and J by 8 bases, and 16 bases separated the two germline ends. For the CDR3, the DNA is TGCAGCGTTGAACGGGTGATGTTCCAAGATGAGCAGTTCTTC. Its translation is CSVERVMFQDEQFF.

As concerns this clone: The junction differs from germline at one of its ends, possibly a read error. The rearrangement links TRBV6-2 or TRBV6-3 to TRBJ2-7; possible D gene TRBD2, 5 bases. Germline V gene sequence: CDR1 MNHEY, CDR2 SVGEGT. The CDR3 totals 13 residues. CDR3 in DNA: TGTGCCAGCAGTCCAACGGGGTCCTCCGAGCAGTACTTC. This sequence encodes CASSPTGSSEQYF.

This chain links TRBV24-1 with TRBJ2-7; weak D call: TRBD2 (5 bases). Germline V CDR1 and CDR2: KGHDR, SFDVKD. The CDR3 covers 12 residues. The V gene lost 9 bases and the J gene lost 3 bases, with 11 bases spanning the gap. The CDR3: CATRGPGYEQYF. CDR3 sequence (DNA): TGTGCCACCCGGGGTCCCGGCTACGAGCAGTACTTC.

The V gene is TRBV5-1, the J gene TRBJ2-7, with 9 bases fitting TRBD2. Germline values: CDR1 SGHRS, CDR2 YFSETQ. V lost 7 bases, J lost 4 bases, and 6 bases stayed unmatched. CDR3 size: 13 residues. This chain's CDR3 is CASSSGTNYEQYF. The CDR3 DNA sequence: TGCGCCAGCTCTAGCGGGACTAATTACGAGCAGTACTTC.

V usage is TRBV4-3 and J usage is TRBJ1-2; D uncertain. Germline V CDR1 and CDR2: LGHNA, YSLEER. Trimming cost V 0 bases and J 7 bases, with 15 bases left between them. The CDR3 has 15 residues. This CDR3 reads CASSQDKRPGRGYTF. In DNA form, the CDR3 reads TGCGCCAGCAGCCAAGATAAGCGGCCAGGCCGTGGCTACACCTTC.